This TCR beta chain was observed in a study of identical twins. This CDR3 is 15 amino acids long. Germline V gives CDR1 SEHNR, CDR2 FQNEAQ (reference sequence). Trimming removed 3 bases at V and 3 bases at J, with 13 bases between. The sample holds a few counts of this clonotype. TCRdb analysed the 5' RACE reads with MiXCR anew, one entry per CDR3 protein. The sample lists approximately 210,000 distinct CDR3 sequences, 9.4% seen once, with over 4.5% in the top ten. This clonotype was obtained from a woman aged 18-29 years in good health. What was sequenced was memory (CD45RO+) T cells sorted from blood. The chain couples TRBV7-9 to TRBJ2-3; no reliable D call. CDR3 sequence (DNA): TGTGCCAGCAGCTTTTCCCCGGGCCTTACAGATACGCAGTATTTT. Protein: CASSFSPGLTDTQYF. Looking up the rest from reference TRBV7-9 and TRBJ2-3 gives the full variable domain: DTGVSQNPRHKITKRGQNVTFRCDPISEHNRLYWYRQTLGQGPEFLTYFQNEAQLEKSRLLSDRFSAERPKGSFSTLEIQRTEQGDSAMYLCASSFSPGLTDTQYFGPGTRLTVL.